This TCR beta chain was sequenced for a study of response to subunit inactivated influenza vaccine. TCRdb redid the calling of the RT-PCR reads with MiXCR, one entry per CDR3 protein. The table records roughly 630,000 distinct CDR3 sequences, 13% to 15% of them present only once. This clonotype turned up a few times. Its antigen is currently unknown. This CDR3 spans 18 amino acids. General study results and limits: Few additional T cells are recruited per seasonal influenza vaccination, authors suggested.

This clonotype was obtained from a middle-aged man who received an inactivated influenza vaccine. The V call is TRBV21-1, the J call TRBJ2-7; the table's D call TRBD2 went unverified against the DNA. TRBV21-1 is a pseudogene locus. Sequences were derived from PBMCs from blood, sampled around 14 days before vaccination. CDR3 nucleotides: TGTGCCAGCAGCAATGGAGGGACTCGACGCCTTAGCTCCTACGAGCAGTACTTC. Translation: CASSNGGTRRLSSYEQYF.